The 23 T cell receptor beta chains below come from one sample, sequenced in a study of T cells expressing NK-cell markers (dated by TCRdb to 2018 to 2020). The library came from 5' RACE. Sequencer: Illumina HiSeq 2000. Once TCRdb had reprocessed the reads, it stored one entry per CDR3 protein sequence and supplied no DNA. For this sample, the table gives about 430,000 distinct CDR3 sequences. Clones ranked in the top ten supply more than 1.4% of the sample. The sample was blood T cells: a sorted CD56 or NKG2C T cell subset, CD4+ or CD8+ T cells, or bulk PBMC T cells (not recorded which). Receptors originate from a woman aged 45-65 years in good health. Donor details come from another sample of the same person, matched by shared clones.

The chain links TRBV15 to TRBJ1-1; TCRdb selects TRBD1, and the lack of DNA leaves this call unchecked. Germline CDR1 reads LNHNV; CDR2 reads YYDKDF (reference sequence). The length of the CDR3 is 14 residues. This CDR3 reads CATRGIQGRTEAFF.

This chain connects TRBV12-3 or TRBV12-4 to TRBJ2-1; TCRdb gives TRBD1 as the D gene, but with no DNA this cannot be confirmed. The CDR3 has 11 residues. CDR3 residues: CASGPVNEQFF.

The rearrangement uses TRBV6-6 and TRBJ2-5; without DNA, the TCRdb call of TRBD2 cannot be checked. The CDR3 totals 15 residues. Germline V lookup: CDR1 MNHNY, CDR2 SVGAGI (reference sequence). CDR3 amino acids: CASSFLAGGQETQYF.

The CDR3 loop is CASSFRGSNYNEQFF. V gene TRBV7-2 combines with J gene TRBJ2-1; lacking DNA, the TRBD1 call made by TCRdb goes unchecked. From germline, CDR1 is SGHTA and CDR2 FQGNSA. The CDR3 has 15 amino acids.

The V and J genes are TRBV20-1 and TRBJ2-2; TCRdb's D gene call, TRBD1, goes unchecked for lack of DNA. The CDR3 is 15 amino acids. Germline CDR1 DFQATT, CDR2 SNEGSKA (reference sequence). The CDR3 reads CSARPTGGSTGELFF.

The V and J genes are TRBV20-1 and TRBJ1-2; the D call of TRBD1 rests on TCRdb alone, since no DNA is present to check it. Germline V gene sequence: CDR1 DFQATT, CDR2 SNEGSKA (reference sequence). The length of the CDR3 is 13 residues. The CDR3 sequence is CSARLDRGNGYTF.

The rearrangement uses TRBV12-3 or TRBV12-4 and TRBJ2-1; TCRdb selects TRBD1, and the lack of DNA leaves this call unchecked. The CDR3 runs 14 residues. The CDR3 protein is CASSLDRSDNEQFF.

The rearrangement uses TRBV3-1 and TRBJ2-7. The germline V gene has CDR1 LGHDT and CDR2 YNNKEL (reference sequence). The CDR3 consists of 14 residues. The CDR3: CASSQGSMRDEQYF.

The CDR3 spells CASITDSSNEQFF. The chain is built from TRBV25-1 and TRBJ2-1; the TCRdb call, TRBD1, lacks DNA for checking. The germline V gene has CDR1 MGHDK and CDR2 SYGVNS. The CDR3 runs 13 residues.

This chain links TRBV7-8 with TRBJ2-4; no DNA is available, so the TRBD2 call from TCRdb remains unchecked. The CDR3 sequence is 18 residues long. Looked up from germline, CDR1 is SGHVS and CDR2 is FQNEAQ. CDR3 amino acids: CASSSIRESSVAKNIRYF.

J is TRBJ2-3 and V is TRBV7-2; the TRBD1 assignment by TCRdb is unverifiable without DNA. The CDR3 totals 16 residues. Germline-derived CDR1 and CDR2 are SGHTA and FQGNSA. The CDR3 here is CASSLGAGTGTDTQYF.

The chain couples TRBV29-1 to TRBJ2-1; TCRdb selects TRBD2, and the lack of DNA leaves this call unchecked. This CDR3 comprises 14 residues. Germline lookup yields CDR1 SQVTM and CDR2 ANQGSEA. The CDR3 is CSVEVSGSRGEQFF.

The CDR3 spells CASIFQDSTDTQYF. The chain employs TRBV6-6 and TRBJ2-3. There are 14 residues in the CDR3. In germline, CDR1 is MNHNY, CDR2 SVGAGI (reference sequence).

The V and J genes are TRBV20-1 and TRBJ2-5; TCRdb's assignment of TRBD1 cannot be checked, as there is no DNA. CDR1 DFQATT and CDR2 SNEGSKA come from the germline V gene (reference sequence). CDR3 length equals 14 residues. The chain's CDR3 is CSARGGGSLETQYF.

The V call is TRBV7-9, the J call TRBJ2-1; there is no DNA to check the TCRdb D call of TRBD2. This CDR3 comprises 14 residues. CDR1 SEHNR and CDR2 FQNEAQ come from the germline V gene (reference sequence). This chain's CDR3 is CASTASGNYNEQFF.

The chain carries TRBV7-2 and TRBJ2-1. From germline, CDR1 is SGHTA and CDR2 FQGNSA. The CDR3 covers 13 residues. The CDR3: CASSLDFSNEQFF.

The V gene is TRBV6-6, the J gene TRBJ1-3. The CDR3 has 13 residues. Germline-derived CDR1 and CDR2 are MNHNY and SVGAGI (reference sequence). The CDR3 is CASIRDSGNTIYF.

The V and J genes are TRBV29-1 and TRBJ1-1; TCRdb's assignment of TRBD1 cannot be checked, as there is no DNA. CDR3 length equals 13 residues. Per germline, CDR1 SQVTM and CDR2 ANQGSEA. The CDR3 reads CSSWGQVNTEAFF.

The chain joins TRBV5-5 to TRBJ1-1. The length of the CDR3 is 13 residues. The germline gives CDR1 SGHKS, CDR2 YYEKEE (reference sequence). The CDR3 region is CASSTDSGFRAFF. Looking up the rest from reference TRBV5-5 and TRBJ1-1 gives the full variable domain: DAGVTQSPTHLIKTRGQQVTLRCSPISGHKSVSWYQQVLGQGPQFIFQYYEKEERGRGNFPDRFSARQFPNYSSELNVNALLLGDSALYLCASSTDSGFRAFFGQGTRLTVV.

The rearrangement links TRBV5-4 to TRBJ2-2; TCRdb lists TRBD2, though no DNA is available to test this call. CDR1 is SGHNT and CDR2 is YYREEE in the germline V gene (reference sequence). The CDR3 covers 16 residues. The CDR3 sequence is CASSSLAGVNTGELFF.

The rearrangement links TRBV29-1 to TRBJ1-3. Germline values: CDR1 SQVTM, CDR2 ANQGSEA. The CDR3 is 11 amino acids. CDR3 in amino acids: CSVTWTDTIYF.

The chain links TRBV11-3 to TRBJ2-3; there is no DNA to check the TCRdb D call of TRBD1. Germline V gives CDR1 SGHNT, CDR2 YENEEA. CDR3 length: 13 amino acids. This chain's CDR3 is CASDQGGPDTQYF.

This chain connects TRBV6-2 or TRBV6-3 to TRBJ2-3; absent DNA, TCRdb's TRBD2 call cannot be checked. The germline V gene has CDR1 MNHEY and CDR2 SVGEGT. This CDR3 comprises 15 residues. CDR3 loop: CASSYLAVTTDTQYF.